This T cell receptor (beta chain) was retrieved from a study of T cell responses to AZD1222 COVID-19 vaccine. Regarding the study as a whole: Close to half of all spike-specific TCRs reportedly target regions of the variants that are unmutated. Just a handful of AZD1222 recipients tested seropositive at baseline. CD4 TCRs covered the whole spike, strongest at regions 160-218 and 743-854.

Method: immunoSEQ multiplex PCR; TCRdb's copy keeps in-frame clones and lacks some. The sample carries some 100,000 clones, just over 85% recorded once. CDR1 is SNHLY, CDR2 FYNNEI, per germline. Trimming cost V 6 bases and J 0 bases, with 11 bases left between them. The CDR3 loop spans 14 amino acids. As to this clone: Its antigen is still unknown.

The specimen comprised peripheral blood, sampled on day 0 of AZD1222 vaccination. The receptor was isolated from an adult in good health. The chain links TRBV2 to TRBJ1-1; weak D call: TRBD1 (5 bases). The CDR3 coding sequence is TGTGCCAGCAGACAGACGGGGCTGAACACTGAAGCTTTCTTT. Translated: CASRQTGLNTEAFF.